These 28 T cell receptor beta chains were sequenced from one sample in a study of cytomegalovirus exposure and HLA in healthy donors. The PCR used 60 Vbeta and 13 Jbeta primers. Produced via immunoSEQ multiplex PCR; TCRdb's table is partial and in-frame only. Here the sample spans around 140,000 clones, roughly 73% being singletons. The material sequenced was PBMCs. The source of these receptors is a female donor in good health and CMV-seronegative.

V and J are TRBV30 and TRBJ1-5, with D possibly being TRBD1 (5 bases). The CDR3 consists of 15 residues. The V gene's germline CDR1 is GTSNPN and CDR2 SVGIG (reference sequence). Trimming removed 3 bases at V and 3 bases at J, with 15 bases between. CDR3 region: CAWSLFGGSNQPQHF. The CDR3 bases are TGTGCCTGGAGCTTATTCGGGGGGTCCAATCAGCCCCAGCATTTT.

The sample holds one count of this clone. The chain couples TRBV21-1 to TRBJ1-5. TRBV21-1 constitutes a pseudogene. This CDR3 comprises 15 residues. The CDR3 sequence is CASSKRPDSNQPQHF. CDR3 in DNA: TGTGCCAGCAGCAAGAGGCCAGATAGCAATCAGCCCCAGCATTTT.

The chain has TRBV7-3 and TRBJ1-6; 9 nucleotides agree with TRBD1. Trimming removed 3 bases from V and 9 bases from J; junction bases left unmatched: 6. The CDR3 extends over 15 amino acids. CDR1 is SGHTA and CDR2 is FQGTGA in the germline V gene. CDR3 nucleotide sequence: TGTGCCAGCAGCTTGACGAGACAGGGGGGTTCACCCCTCCACTTT. The encoded protein is CASSLTRQGGSPLHF. Complete variable domain (other parts from reference TRBV7-3 and TRBJ1-6): GAGVSQTPSNKVTEKGKYVELRCDPISGHTALYWYRQSLGQGPEFLIYFQGTGAADDSGLPNDRFFAVRPEGSVSTLKIQRTERGDSAVYLCASSLTRQGGSPLHFGNGTRLTVT.

The V gene is TRBV2, the J gene TRBJ2-7; maybe TRBD2 (6 bases). V shed 9 bases and J shed 2 bases, with 17 bases lying between them. Germline V gene data show CDR1 as SNHLY and CDR2 as FYNNEI. The length of the CDR3 is 14 residues. This chain's CDR3 is CARRRDLGAYEQYF. CDR3 DNA: TGTGCCAGGAGGAGGGACCTAGGGGCCTACGAGCAGTACTTC.

This clone was detected a few times. The chain carries TRBV6-6 and TRBJ2-7; D might be TRBD1 (6 bases). V lost 6 bases and J lost 6, with 15 bases in between. Looked up from germline, CDR1 is MNHNY and CDR2 is SVGAGI (reference sequence). The CDR3 has 13 amino acids. This CDR3 reads CASSLKQGAEQYF. Here the CDR3 DNA reads TGTGCCAGCAGCTTAAAACAGGGAGCCGAGCAGTACTTC.

This clone showed up just once. This chain connects TRBV10-3 to TRBJ2-1, with 7 nucleotides matching TRBD1. V shed 10 bases, J shed 6 bases, and the junction held 12 bases outside the gene matches. CDR3 length: 14 residues. Per the germline V gene, CDR1 is ENHRY and CDR2 is SYGVKD. This CDR3 reads CATWTGGGGNEQFF. The DNA of the CDR3 is TGTGCCACCTGGACAGGCGGTGGGGGCAATGAGCAGTTCTTC.

This chain joins TRBV5-4 and TRBJ2-1; 9 nucleotides align to TRBD2. Per germline, CDR1 SGHNT and CDR2 YYREEE (reference sequence). The V and J ends lost 4 bases and 5 bases, in that order; junction bases with no gene match: 4. The CDR3 runs to 14 residues. The CDR3 nucleotides read TGTGCCAGCAGCCCGGGACTAGCTAACAATGAGCAGTTCTTC. Its translation: CASSPGLANNEQFF. Filled out from reference TRBV5-4 and TRBJ2-1, the complete variable domain reads ETGVTQSPTHLIKTRGQQVTLRCSSQSGHNTVSWYQQALGQGPQFIFQYYREEENGRGNFPPRFSGLQFPNYSSELNVNALELDDSALYLCASSPGLANNEQFFGPGTRLTVL.

This clone was observed a few times. The genes are TRBV20-1 and TRBJ1-1; no firm D call. The length of the CDR3 is 11 residues. Germline CDR1 reads DFQATT; CDR2 reads SNEGSKA (reference sequence). Trimming stripped 1 base from V and 11 bases from J, with 11 bases between. CDR3 region: CSARVAGDAFF. The DNA of the CDR3 is TGCAGTGCTAGAGTTGCAGGCGACGCTTTCTTT.

The CDR3, as DNA: TGTGCCAGTAGTGCTCCCGGGACTAGTCGGTACGAGCAGTACTTC. Translation: CASSAPGTSRYEQYF. This sequence joins TRBV19 and TRBJ2-7; the match to TRBD2 covers 8 bases. In germline, CDR1 is LNHDA, CDR2 SQIVND (reference sequence). The V and J ends lost 5 bases and 4 bases, in that order; junction bases with no gene match: 10. The CDR3 is made up of 15 amino acids. The full variable domain, with the rest looked up from reference TRBV19 and TRBJ2-7, is DGGITQSPKYLFRKEGQNVTLSCEQNLNHDAMYWYRQDPGQGLRLIYYSQIVNDFQKGDIAEGYSVSREKKESFPLTVTSAQKNPTAFYLCASSAPGTSRYEQYFGPGTRLTVT.

V gene TRBV5-1 combines with J gene TRBJ1-1; no reliable D call. The germline gives CDR1 SGHRS, CDR2 YFSETQ. This CDR3 comprises 14 residues. Trimming pared 4 bases from V and 11 bases from J, leaving 21 bases between. The DNA of the CDR3 is TGCGCCAGCAGCCCCCGACGCCCCGAGGATGGGGCTTTCTTT. Its protein product is CASSPRRPEDGAFF.

The chain couples TRBV11-2 to TRBJ2-7, with 7 bases aligning to TRBD2. V was clipped by 7 bases and J by 5 bases; unmatched bases: 11. CDR3 length equals 14 residues. CDR1 is SGHAT, CDR2 FQNNGV, per germline. CDR3 DNA sequence: TGTGCCAGCACGCAAGTGCGGGGGTCCCACGAGCAGTACTTC. It is translated as CASTQVRGSHEQYF.

The chain combines TRBV7-9 with TRBJ2-5; D is possibly TRBD1 (5 bases). The end of the DNA aligns better with TRBJ2-7, so the J call may be wrong. The CDR3 runs 15 residues. Germline assignment: CDR1 SEHNR and CDR2 FQNEAQ (reference sequence). The CDR3 bases are TGTGCCAGCAGCTTAGCGACAGCCCTAACCTACGAGCAGTACTTC. Translation gives CASSLATALTYEQYF.

The rearrangement links TRBV2 to TRBJ2-1, with TRBD2 matching over 9 bases. CDR1 and CDR2 from the germline V gene are SNHLY and FYNNEI. V lost 1 base and J lost 3; bases outside the gene matches: 7. CDR3 size: 17 residues. The CDR3 region is CASSEGPLAGFYNEQFF. Written as DNA, the CDR3 is TGTGCCAGCAGTGAAGGGCCCCTAGCGGGATTCTACAATGAGCAGTTCTTC.

The V call is TRBV6-6, the J call TRBJ1-2; TRBD1 matches 9 bases. V lost 6 bases and J lost 1; bases outside the gene matches: 6. The CDR3 has 15 residues. Germline V gives CDR1 MNHNY, CDR2 SVGAGI (reference sequence). In DNA form, the CDR3 reads TGTGCCAGCAGGCCCGGACAGGGGATTAACTATGGCTACACCTTC. It codes for CASRPGQGINYGYTF.

The chain recombines TRBV6-4 with TRBJ1-5, with D maybe TRBD1 (6 bases). CDR1 and CDR2 (germline): MRHNA, SNTAGT. Trimming took off 9 bases at V and 2 bases at J, with 17 bases between the two ends. This CDR3 has 15 amino acids. The CDR3 region has the DNA TGTGCCAGACGTACATGGGGGCGCGGCAATCAGCCCCAGCATTTT. This sequence encodes CARRTWGRGNQPQHF.

This chain uses TRBV15 with TRBJ2-2; 11 nucleotides line up with TRBD2. This CDR3 has 21 residues. CDR1 LNHNV and CDR2 YYDKDF come from the germline V gene (reference sequence). V lost 0 bases, J lost 7 bases, and 19 bases stayed unmatched. CDR3 protein: CATSRDGGDRKLAGDSGELFF. The CDR3 DNA is TGTGCCACCAGCAGAGACGGGGGGGATCGGAAACTAGCGGGAGATAGCGGGGAGCTGTTTTTT.

J is TRBJ2-7 and V is TRBV19; 12 bases fit TRBD1. This CDR3 spans 14 amino acids. In germline, CDR1 is LNHDA, CDR2 SQIVND (reference sequence). The V gene end was trimmed by 5 bases and the J gene end by 5 bases; junction bases not matched to a gene: 4. The CDR3 DNA follows: TGTGCCAGTAGTTCGGGACAGGGGGCAAACGAGCAGTACTTC. Protein sequence: CASSSGQGANEQYF.

The rearrangement uses TRBV9 and TRBJ1-1; no reliable D call. This CDR3 is built from 14 residues. The V gene lost 3 bases and the J gene lost 1 base, with 10 bases spanning the gap. From germline, CDR1 is SGDLS and CDR2 YYNGEE. This chain's CDR3 is CASSAQEGNTEAFF. CDR3 DNA: TGTGCCAGCAGCGCTCAGGAGGGGAACACTGAAGCTTTCTTT.

The chain couples TRBV10-3 to TRBJ2-5, with D possibly being TRBD2 (5 bases). Trimming removed 5 bases at V and 1 base at J, with 11 bases between. Germline V gives CDR1 ENHRY, CDR2 SYGVKD. This CDR3 spans 14 amino acids. For the CDR3, the DNA is TGTGCCATCAGTCCCGACTATACCCAAGAGACCCAGTACTTC. Its translation is CAISPDYTQETQYF.

V gene TRBV6-6 combines with J gene TRBJ1-1, with no clear D. V was clipped by 7 bases and J by 1 base, with 10 bases between them. The CDR3 spans 13 residues. Germline loops: CDR1 MNHNY, CDR2 SVGAGI (reference sequence). This CDR3 is CASTYEANTEAFF. The CDR3 nucleotides are TGTGCCAGCACCTACGAGGCGAACACTGAAGCTTTCTTT.

To note about this clone: The junction departs from germline at one end; a sequencing error may be responsible. The chain couples TRBV7-2 to TRBJ1-5; 11 bases line up with TRBD1. CDR1 and CDR2 from the germline V gene are SGHTA and FQGNSA. The CDR3 sequence is 18 residues long. CDR3 coding DNA: TGTGCCGGCAGCTTATTAAGAGGACAGGGGGCTAGCAATCAGCCCCAGCATTTT. Translation gives CAGSLLRGQGASNQPQHF. The full variable domain, completed using reference TRBV7-2 and TRBJ1-5, is GAGVSQSPSNKVTEKGKDVELRCDPISGHTALYWYRQSLGQGLEFLIYFQGNSAPDKSGLPSDRFSAERTGGSVSTLTIQRTQQEDSAVYLCAGSLLRGQGASNQPQHFGDGTRLSIL.

The V and J genes are TRBV6-5 and TRBJ1-1; possible D gene TRBD1, 6 bases. Looked up from germline, CDR1 is MNHEY and CDR2 is SVGAGI. The CDR3 is 14 residues long. V lost 5 bases and J 1 base, leaving 11 bases between the germline ends. CDR3 sequence (DNA): TGTGCCAGCAGTGAACTGACAGGGAACACTGAAGCTTTCTTT. The encoded protein is CASSELTGNTEAFF.

The chain recombines TRBV6-5 with TRBJ1-5, with D possibly being TRBD1 (5 bases). Trimming took 1 base from V and 0 from J, leaving 10 bases between them. The CDR3 totals 16 residues. Per the germline V gene, CDR1 is MNHEY and CDR2 is SVGAGI. In DNA form, the CDR3 reads TGTGCCAGCAGTTACTTTGGAAGGGGTAGCAATCAGCCCCAGCATTTT. Translation: CASSYFGRGSNQPQHF.

The chain joins TRBV6-1 to TRBJ2-7, with D perhaps matching TRBD1 (5 bases). This CDR3 has 15 amino acids. In germline, CDR1 is MNHNS, CDR2 SASEGT. Trimming pared 6 bases from V and 6 bases from J, leaving 21 bases between. CDR3 in amino acids: CASRVTRVPESEQYF. The CDR3 coding sequence is TGTGCCAGCAGGGTAACCAGGGTCCCGGAGAGCGAGCAGTACTTC.

This clone has a single count. The rearrangement joins TRBV29-1 to TRBJ1-5; 7 bases agree with TRBD1. V lost 4 bases to trimming and J lost 4 bases; unmatched junction nucleotides: 10. The CDR3 extends over 15 amino acids. Looked up from germline, CDR1 is SQVTM and CDR2 is ANQGSEA. The DNA of the CDR3 is TGCAGCGTTGCAACAGGGGCGTTGGGGAATCAGCCCCAGCATTTT. Translated: CSVATGALGNQPQHF.

This clone was recorded a few times. This rearrangement joins TRBV7-6 to TRBJ1-1, with 12 bases that match TRBD1. Germline CDR1 SGHVS, CDR2 FNYEAQ. This CDR3 is 16 amino acids long. With V trimmed by 4 bases and J by 5 bases, 8 bases remained unmatched. The CDR3 loop reads CASSSSGQGARTEAFF. In nucleotides, the CDR3 is TGTGCCAGCAGCTCCTCGGGACAGGGGGCGCGGACTGAAGCTTTCTTT.

This chain links TRBV27 with TRBJ1-1; tentative D call: TRBD1 (5 bases). Germline V gives CDR1 MNHEY, CDR2 SMNVEV (reference sequence). Trimming shortened V by 3 bases and J by 1 base, and 9 bases separated the two germline ends. This CDR3 is 14 amino acids long. The chain's CDR3 is CASSLKGPNTEAFF. The CDR3 DNA reads TGTGCCAGCAGTTTGAAGGGGCCGAACACTGAAGCTTTCTTT.

The table lists this clone with a count of one. This chain joins TRBV5-8 and TRBJ2-5, with no clear D. Germline loops: CDR1 SGHTS, CDR2 YDEGEE. The V gene lost 4 bases and the J gene lost 1 base, with 8 bases spanning the gap. This CDR3 is 13 amino acids long. As DNA, the CDR3 is TGTGCCAGCAGCCCGGTTATCCAAGAGACCCAGTACTTC. It translates to CASSPVIQETQYF.